These 19 T cell receptor beta chains were sequenced from one sample in a study of response to subunit inactivated influenza vaccine. A single record per CDR3 protein comes from TCRdb applying MiXCR to the RT-PCR reads. Of roughly 190,000 distinct CDR3 sequences listed, less than 15% are singletons. Another study also made use of these data, one on T cells expressing NK-cell markers. This second report adds: TCR beta cDNA was generated via 5'RACE template switching incorporating UMIs.

The material sequenced was CD8+ T cells sorted from PBMCs, taken roughly 12 days after vaccination. The receptors derive from a man aged 50-60 years who received an inactivated influenza vaccine.

This clonotype was counted only a few times. The J gene is TRBJ2-7, the V gene TRBV6-5; D is unclear. This CDR3 contains 17 residues. Trimming left V 2 bases short and J 5 bases short, with 22 bases between. Germline assignment: CDR1 MNHEY and CDR2 SVGAGI. The CDR3 is CASSYRLNPVQVDEQYF. CDR3 DNA: TGTGCCAGCAGTTACCGTCTCAATCCCGTGCAGGTCGACGAGCAGTACTTC.

This clonotype was picked up many times. The J gene is TRBJ2-1, the V gene TRBV4-1; the match to TRBD2 covers 7 bases. Germline trimming cut 4 bases from V and 7 bases from J; bases unmatched to any gene: 4. Germline lookup yields CDR1 MGHRA and CDR2 YSYEKL. The CDR3 is 13 amino acids. The CDR3 nucleotides read TGCGCCAGCAGCCTTCTAGCGGCAAATGAGCAGTTCTTC. It is translated as CASSLLAANEQFF.

About this clonotype itself: Germline and junction disagree at one end, which may indicate a read error. The chain employs TRBV29-1 and TRBJ1-1, with 7 bases identical to TRBD1. Germline V CDR1 and CDR2: SQVTM, ANQGSEA. The CDR3 is made up of 13 amino acids. The CDR3 loop is CSVEDRVDTEAFF. In DNA, the CDR3 is TGCAGCGTAGAAGACAGGGTTGACACTGAAGCTTTCTTT.

This clonotype was seen a handful of times. The CDR3 here is CASSIGLTGAYEQYF. The CDR3 nucleotides are TGTGCCAGTAGTATAGGATTGACCGGGGCCTACGAGCAGTACTTC. This chain joins TRBV19 and TRBJ2-7, with D perhaps TRBD2 (5 bases). Germline-derived CDR1 and CDR2 are LNHDA and SQIVND (reference sequence). The CDR3 has 15 amino acids. The V end was cut by 1 base, the J end by 2 bases, with 12 bases between.

The chain recombines TRBV11-2 with TRBJ2-2; D possibly corresponds to TRBD2 (5 bases). The CDR3 length is 20 residues. Germline loops: CDR1 SGHAT, CDR2 FQNNGV. The V and J ends lost 5 bases and 0 bases respectively, with 25 bases between them. CDR3 in amino acids: CASSPRYGEGYNANTGELFF. Written as DNA, the CDR3 is TGTGCCAGCAGCCCCCGGTACGGGGAAGGGTATAACGCGAACACCGGGGAGCTGTTTTTT.

This sequence joins TRBV6-1 and TRBJ2-5; D perhaps matches TRBD2 (6 bases). Germline V gives CDR1 MNHNS, CDR2 SASEGT. The CDR3 spans 14 residues. Trimming took 8 bases from V and 2 from J, leaving 15 bases between them. CDR3 amino acids: CASSPTGRQETQYF. The CDR3 nucleotides read TGTGCCAGCTCCCCGACCGGGAGACAAGAGACCCAGTACTTC.

The chain employs TRBV20-1 and TRBJ1-1; D call uncertain. Trimming pared 7 bases from V and 3 bases from J, leaving 15 bases between. CDR1 DFQATT and CDR2 SNEGSKA come from the germline V gene (reference sequence). The CDR3 is 13 residues long. The CDR3, as DNA: TGCAGTGTCCCGGTCTTGGGAGACACTGAAGCTTTCTTT. It is translated as CSVPVLGDTEAFF.

The V gene is TRBV5-1, the J gene TRBJ2-1; D call uncertain. V shed 0 bases and J shed 4 bases, with 14 bases lying between them. Germline-derived CDR1 and CDR2 are SGHRS and YFSETQ. This CDR3 is built from 16 residues. CDR3 sequence (DNA): TGCGCCAGCAGCTTGGAGGTCTACCCCCCGTACAATGAGCAGTTCTTC. Its protein is CASSLEVYPPYNEQFF.

This chain links TRBV12-3 or TRBV12-4 with TRBJ2-6; 11 bases agree with TRBD2. V lost 6 bases, J lost 3 bases, and 7 bases stayed unmatched. The CDR3 covers 17 residues. CDR3 bases: TGTGCCAGCAGGCGTAGCGGGGGGGCCTATGGGGCCAACGTCCTGACTTTC. Its protein product is CASRRSGGAYGANVLTF.

The J gene is TRBJ2-1, the V gene TRBV19; 9 positions agree with TRBD2. CDR1 and CDR2 from the germline V gene are LNHDA and SQIVND (reference sequence). The CDR3 has 15 amino acids. Trimming removed 3 bases from V and 8 bases from J; junction bases left unmatched: 8. The CDR3 DNA is TGTGCCAGTAGTATTGCAGCGGGAGGCGGGGATGAGCAGTTCTTC. Translated: CASSIAAGGGDEQFF.

This clonotype occurred a few times. V gene TRBV6-5 combines with J gene TRBJ2-3; a possible D gene is TRBD2 (6 bases). V gave up 4 bases and J gave up 0 bases, with 11 bases separating them. Germline CDR1 is MNHEY and CDR2 is SVGAGI. This CDR3 spans 15 amino acids. The CDR3, as DNA: TGTGCCAGCAGTTTGTACGGGAGTAGCACAGATACGCAGTATTTT. It translates to CASSLYGSSTDTQYF.

The chain employs TRBV6-2 or TRBV6-3 and TRBJ2-5, with D perhaps being TRBD1 or TRBD2 (6 bases each). The germline V gene has CDR1 MNHEY and CDR2 SVGEGT. The CDR3 covers 12 residues. V was shortened by 6 bases and J by 4 bases, with 9 bases between the two germline ends. CDR3 loop: CASREGGETQYF. The CDR3 coding sequence is TGTGCCAGCAGAGAGGGGGGAGAGACCCAGTACTTC.

The rearrangement joins TRBV14 to TRBJ2-7, with 10 nucleotides matching TRBD1. There are 16 residues in the CDR3. V shed 0 bases and J 5 bases; nucleotides not matched to a gene: 7. Germline CDR1 reads SGHDN; CDR2 reads FVKESK. The DNA for the CDR3 is TGTGCCAGCAGCCAAGATAGCCGACAGGGGGCCCACGAGCAGTACTTC. It encodes CASSQDSRQGAHEQYF.

This clonotype has just a few counts. The chain recombines TRBV29-1 with TRBJ1-2; D remains ambiguous. Between the trimmed V and J ends, which lost 6 bases and 14 bases, there was a span of 19 bases. CDR1 is SQVTM and CDR2 is ANQGSEA in the germline V gene. This CDR3 comprises 11 residues. CDR3 loop: CSVLDGIGRTF. The CDR3 DNA is TGCAGCGTCCTGGACGGTATAGGGAGAACCTTC.

In its sample, this clonotype was seen a few times. This chain uses TRBV28 with TRBJ2-1, with TRBD1 matching over 10 bases. Trimming took 5 bases from V and 2 from J; bases not matched to a gene: 3. Germline values: CDR1 MDHEN, CDR2 SYDVKM. The CDR3 consists of 15 residues. The CDR3, as DNA: TGTGCCAGCAGTCGGGACAGGGGACCCTACAATGAGCAGTTCTTC. This sequence encodes CASSRDRGPYNEQFF.

This rearrangement joins TRBV27 to TRBJ1-6; D is perhaps TRBD1 (5 bases). The CDR3 consists of 17 residues. V lost 1 base and J 6 bases, leaving 16 bases between the germline ends. CDR1 is MNHEY and CDR2 is SMNVEV in the germline V gene (reference sequence). DNA of the CDR3: TGTGCCAGCAGTTTATTGGGCGGACGGGGGATTAATTCACCCCTCCACTTT. This sequence encodes CASSLLGGRGINSPLHF.

V usage is TRBV6-2 or TRBV6-3 and J usage is TRBJ2-3; 8 bases match TRBD1. In germline, CDR1 is MNHEY, CDR2 SVGEGT. This CDR3 has 14 amino acids. Germline trimming cut 6 bases from V and 6 bases from J; bases unmatched to any gene: 8. The CDR3 loop is CASSQFGQGDTQYF. The CDR3 DNA reads as TGTGCCAGCAGCCAATTCGGACAGGGTGATACGCAGTATTTT.

The rearrangement links TRBV28 to TRBJ2-7; TRBD2 aligns across 11 bases. The ends lost 4 bases at V and 2 bases at J; junction bases unmatched: 4. CDR3 length: 15 amino acids. Looked up from germline, CDR1 is MDHEN and CDR2 is SYDVKM. The CDR3 DNA reads TGTGCCAGCAGTTACGATAGCGGGGGGGCCTACGAGCAGTACTTC. Translating it yields CASSYDSGGAYEQYF.

This clonotype was observed a few times. The chain uses TRBV6-1 and TRBJ2-7; TRBD2 agrees at 12 bases. Unmatched junction bases numbered 6, after V lost 6 bases and J lost 3 bases. The V gene's germline CDR1 is MNHNS and CDR2 SASEGT. CDR3 length equals 15 residues. The CDR3 protein is CASSRGLAGNYEQYF. DNA for the CDR3: TGTGCCAGCAGCCGCGGACTAGCGGGAAACTACGAGCAGTACTTC.